This section outlines one TCR beta chain sequence together with its context. What it binds is unknown. These data originate in a study of CD8 T cells in ankylosing spondylitis. In making TCR beta libraries, quantitative 5'-RACE with molecular barcodes was used. TCRdb fed the 5' RACE reads into MiXCR, producing one record per CDR3 protein. This table has some 840,000 distinct CDR3 sequences, 12% appearing once. Germline CDR1 and CDR2: SGHTA and FQGNSA. The CDR3 sequence is 15 residues long. The V end was cut by 2 bases, the J end by 7 bases, with 14 bases between. Whole-study results and caveats: A motif of 8 or 9 highly homologous TCR beta variants was seen as apparently characteristic of ankylosing spondylitis blood. Clones linked with disease were CD8+ and fairly uncommon in the peripheral blood. Significant enrichment of disease-linked clones was reported in matched ankylosing spondylitis synovial fluid.

The chain has TRBV7-2 and TRBJ1-4; unclear D gene. Sequencing input: blood, either unsorted or a sorted T cell fraction (not recorded which). This TCR was recovered from a male donor with ankylosing spondylitis. This CDR3 reads CASSLLGQEGEKLFF. CDR3 sequence (DNA): TGTGCCAGCAGCTTATTGGGCCAAGAGGGTGAAAAACTGTTTTTT.